This is a list of T cell receptor beta chains from one sample in a study of OX40 agonist ivuxolimab in advanced cancers. Clones were sequenced by immunoSEQ multiplex PCR, and TCRdb holds only the in-frame ones, with some missing. The sample lists 99,000 or so clones, just under 95% occurring once. Sequenced material: CD4+ or CD8+ T cells sorted from blood, taken in a trial of the OX40 agonist ivuxolimab. The source of these receptors is an adult with an advanced solid tumor such as melanoma, head and neck, liver or kidney cancer. The CDR3 runs from the conserved cysteine through the conserved F or W. Each record gives: clone size, V gene, J gene, D gene, CDR3 DNA, CDR3 protein. A D gene is named only where the DNA matches it firmly. Clone size is given for some rows only: seen once, a few or many times, or a class if the clone is expanded.

>-|TRBV19|TRBJ2-1|TRBD1
TGTGCCAGTGGCGCTCGAGGGGGCGGGCAGTTCTTC
CASGARGGGQFF
>-|TRBV5-1|TRBJ2-1|TRBD2
TGCGCCAGCAGCTTAACCGGGACTAGCGGGCTGAGGGCCTACAATGAGCAGTTCTTC
CASSLTGTSGLRAYNEQFF
>-|TRBV7-6|TRBJ2-3|TRBD2
TGTGCCAGCAGCTTAGGTGCGGGGGGCACAGATACGCAGTATTTT
CASSLGAGGTDTQYF
>-|TRBV11-3|TRBJ2-1|-
TGTGCCAGCAGCTTAAGGGGTAGGGGCGCTGCCTCCTACAATGAGCAGTTCTTC
CASSLRGRGAASYNEQFF
>-|TRBV4-3|TRBJ2-1|-
TGCGCCAGCAGCCCGGACTTTTACAATGAGCAGTTCTTC
CASSPDFYNEQFF
>-|TRBV27|TRBJ2-3|TRBD2
TGTGCCAGCAGTCCTGGAATAGCGGGGGGTGCAGATACGCAGTATTTT
CASSPGIAGGADTQYF
>once|TRBV28|TRBJ1-5|-
TGTGCCAGCAGTTTTCCGGGGGCAGGGGAAGTTTTTCAGCCCCAGCATTTT
CASSFPGAGEVFQPQHF
>-|TRBV5-3|TRBJ2-1|TRBD2
TGTGCCAGAAGCTTGGCGGGGACTAGCGCATACAATGAGCAGTTCTTC
CARSLAGTSAYNEQFF
>-|TRBV7-6|TRBJ2-3|-
TGTGCCAGCAGCTTAGGGAGCGTGACTAGCACAGATACGCAGTATTTT
CASSLGSVTSTDTQYF
>-|TRBV30|TRBJ1-4|-
TGTGCCTGGAGTTGGGCGGGGGGGAGTGAAAAACTGTTTTTT
CAWSWAGGSEKLFF
>-|TRBV9|TRBJ2-5|-
TGTGCCAGCAGCGTAGTAGGGGGGGAGACCCAGTACTTC
CASSVVGGETQYF
>-|TRBV9|TRBJ1-5|-
TGTGCCAGCAGCGTAGTCGGCGGGGGGGGCCGGCAGCCCCAGCATTTT
CASSVVGGGGRQPQHF
>-|TRBV5-1|TRBJ1-3|TRBD1
TGCGCCAGCAGCGATCCGAACAGGGGCCCAGGAAACACCATATATTTT
CASSDPNRGPGNTIYF
>-|TRBV5-1|TRBJ2-2|-
TGCGCCAGCAGCTTTGGACAGGGAGGGACCGGGGAGCTGTTTTTT
CASSFGQGGTGELFF
>-|TRBV10-3|TRBJ1-3|-
TGTGCCGTAGGACAGTACTCTGGAAACACCATATATTTT
CAVGQYSGNTIYF
>-|TRBV27|TRBJ1-2|-
TGTGCCAGCAGTTTTTTGGGTTTCTATGGCTACACCTTC
CASSFLGFYGYTF
>-|TRBV11-3|TRBJ2-1|TRBD2
TGTGCCAGCAGTCAAAGGTTGGCTAGCGGTCTCAATGAGCAGTTCTTC
CASSQRLASGLNEQFF
>once|TRBV6-6|TRBJ2-1|-
TGTGCCAGCAGCCAAATATACAATGAGCAGTTCTTC
CASSQIYNEQFF
>-|TRBV28|TRBJ2-1|-
TGTGCCAGCGGGTTGGGCAATGAGCAGTTCTTC
CASGLGNEQFF
>few|TRBV20-1|TRBJ2-5|-
TGCAGTGCTAGAGATTATGAGACCCAGTACTTC
CSARDYETQYF
>-|TRBV28|TRBJ1-5|TRBD1
TGTGCCAGCAGTCTTAGACAGGGCAGAGGGAATCAGCCCCAGCATTTT
CASSLRQGRGNQPQHF
>-|TRBV28|TRBJ2-1|TRBD1
TGTGCCAGCAGCCGACCCTCGGGACAGTGGCAGTTCTTC
CASSRPSGQWQFF
>-|TRBV28|TRBJ1-3|TRBD1
TGTGCCAGCAGGGACAGGAGGTCTGGAAACACCATATATTTT
CASRDRRSGNTIYF
>-|TRBV7-2|TRBJ2-5|-
TGTGCCAGCAGTTCGGGCCCCCCAGAGACCCAGTACTTC
CASSSGPPETQYF
>-|TRBV25-1|TRBJ1-1|TRBD1
TGTGCCAGCGTTGACCCTGACAGGGCCGCCGAAGCTTTCTTT
CASVDPDRAAEAFF
>-|TRBV9|TRBJ2-1|TRBD2
TGTGCCAGCAGCGTAGAGGCGGGGGGGCCCCATGAGCAGTTCTTC
CASSVEAGGPHEQFF